The T cell receptor beta chain described here comes from a study of Graves' ophthalmopathy and Graves' hyperthyroidism. TCR beta CDR3 regions were amplified from RNA transcripts. RT-PCR was first run with HTBI primers, then multiplex PCR in a second round. TCRdb fed the multiplex PCR reads into MiXCR, producing one record per CDR3 protein. The data contain over a million distinct CDR3 sequences, 35% to 40% of them singletons. This clonotype was seen a few times. Antigen specificity is unknown. The CDR3 is 15 amino acids. V lost 5 bases and J 1 base, leaving 17 bases between the germline ends. Per germline, CDR1 DFQATT and CDR2 SNEGSKA (reference sequence). Study observations and caveats: A classifier, a 13-signature model, separated ophthalmopathy from stable hyperthyroidism with nearly 90% sensitivity and about 81% specificity.

This TCR derives from an adult man with Graves' hyperthyroidism. Source material: peripheral blood or thyroid tissue (not recorded which). The rearrangement joins TRBV20-1 to TRBJ2-5; D gene ambiguous. The DNA for the CDR3 is TGCAGTGCTCCATCATACCCGGGCTCCCAAGAGACCCAGTACTTC. This gives the protein CSAPSYPGSQETQYF.